This TCR beta chain derives from a study of blood T cell repertoires in COVID-19. Participants were aged about 18 to 100 years from some 24 US areas. A PCR-confirmed or clinician-diagnosed COVID-19 case had contacted exposed participants within 2 weeks of entry. V lost 5 bases and J lost 0; bases outside the gene matches: 4. The germline V gene has CDR1 MGHRA and CDR2 YSYEKL. CDR3 length: 15 residues. Using immunoSEQ multiplex PCR, the repertoire was profiled, and TCRdb retains in-frame clones only, with some absent. Of 250,000 to 300,000 clones listed, about four fifths were seen once; the top ten hold about 5%.

This clonotype originated in a man aged 40-49 years who had been exposed to COVID-19. The rearrangement links TRBV4-1 to TRBJ2-4; 7 nucleotides match TRBD2. Input material: PBMCs or T cells enriched from blood (not recorded which). CDR3 loop: CASSAGAVAKNIQYF. Here the CDR3 DNA reads TGCGCCAGCAGCGCGGGAGCCGTAGCCAAAAACATTCAGTACTTC.